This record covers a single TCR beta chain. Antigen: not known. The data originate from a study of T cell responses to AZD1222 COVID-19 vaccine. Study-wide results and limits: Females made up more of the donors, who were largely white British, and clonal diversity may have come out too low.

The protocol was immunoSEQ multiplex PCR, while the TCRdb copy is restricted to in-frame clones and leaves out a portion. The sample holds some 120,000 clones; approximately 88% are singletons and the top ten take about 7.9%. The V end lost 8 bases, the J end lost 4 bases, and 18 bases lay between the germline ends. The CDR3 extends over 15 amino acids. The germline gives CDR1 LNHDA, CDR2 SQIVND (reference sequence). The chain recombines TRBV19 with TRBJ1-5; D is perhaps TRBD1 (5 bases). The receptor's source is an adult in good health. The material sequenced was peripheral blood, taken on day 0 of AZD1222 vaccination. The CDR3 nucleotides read TGTGCCAGTCAAGGGGTGGGGACGGCGAATCAGCCCCAGCATTTT. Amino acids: CASQGVGTANQPQHF.